These T cell receptor beta chains were read from a single sample in a study of T cell responses to AZD1222 COVID-19 vaccine. Sequenced by immunoSEQ multiplex PCR; TCRdb stores in-frame clones only, minus some. The sample comprises about 150,000 clones, 90% of which are singletons, and approximately 20% rests with the top ten. The sequenced sample was peripheral blood, obtained on day 0 of AZD1222 vaccination. The source of these receptors is an adult in good health. Both conserved end residues are part of each CDR3. D genes are given only for firm matches. The size field is filled for only some rows; it gives once, few, many or a size class.

cdr3_nt: TGTGCCAGCCTCAACAGGCTGGGGAACACTGAAGCTTTCTTT; cdr3_aa: CASLNRLGNTEAFF; v_call: TRBV3-1/TRBV3-2; clone_size: NA; j_call: TRBJ1-1; d_call: NA; cdr3_length: 14
cdr3_nt: TGTGCCAGCTCACCGGCCGGGACAGAATATAGCAATCAGCCCCAGCATTTT; cdr3_aa: CASSPAGTEYSNQPQHF; v_call: TRBV18; clone_size: NA; j_call: TRBJ1-5; d_call: TRBD1; cdr3_length: 17
cdr3_nt: TGTGCCTGGAGTCTGGACAGGAACACTGAAGCTTTCTTT; cdr3_aa: CAWSLDRNTEAFF; v_call: TRBV30; clone_size: NA; j_call: TRBJ1-1; d_call: NA; cdr3_length: 13
cdr3_nt: TGTGCCAGCAGCTTAACTAGGGGGCCCAACAATGAGCAGTTCTTC; cdr3_aa: CASSLTRGPNNEQFF; v_call: TRBV11-3; clone_size: NA; j_call: TRBJ2-1; d_call: TRBD1; cdr3_length: 15
cdr3_nt: TGTGCCAGCAGCCGGGGCGGCTCTGGAAACACCATATATTTT; cdr3_aa: CASSRGGSGNTIYF; v_call: TRBV6-5; clone_size: NA; j_call: TRBJ1-3; d_call: NA; cdr3_length: 14
cdr3_nt: TGCGCCAGCAGCCAAGAGTTACAAATCTATGGCTACACCTTC; cdr3_aa: CASSQELQIYGYTF; v_call: TRBV4-1; clone_size: once; j_call: TRBJ1-2; d_call: NA; cdr3_length: 14
cdr3_nt: TGCGCCAGCAGCCCATCGACTAGCGGGAGATCAAATGAGCAGTTCTTC; cdr3_aa: CASSPSTSGRSNEQFF; v_call: TRBV5-1; clone_size: NA; j_call: TRBJ2-1; d_call: TRBD2; cdr3_length: 16
cdr3_nt: TGTGCCAGCAGTGGACTAGCGGGGGACACCGGGGAGCTGTTTTTT; cdr3_aa: CASSGLAGDTGELFF; v_call: TRBV2; clone_size: NA; j_call: TRBJ2-2; d_call: TRBD2; cdr3_length: 15
cdr3_nt: TGTGCCAGCAGTTTTCAAGGGGGGCAGAATTCACCCCTCCACTTT; cdr3_aa: CASSFQGGQNSPLHF; v_call: TRBV2; clone_size: NA; j_call: TRBJ1-6; d_call: NA; cdr3_length: 15
cdr3_nt: TGTGCCTGGAGCAGGTTCGGCAATCAGCCCCAGCATTTT; cdr3_aa: CAWSRFGNQPQHF; v_call: TRBV30; clone_size: NA; j_call: TRBJ1-5; d_call: NA; cdr3_length: 13
cdr3_nt: TGTGCCAGCAGTCCCCAGGTGGTAGGGGGGACGGGTAGCTACACCTTC; cdr3_aa: CASSPQVVGGTGSYTF; v_call: TRBV28; clone_size: NA; j_call: TRBJ1-2; d_call: NA; cdr3_length: 16
cdr3_nt: TGTGCCAGCAGCCATGCCGTCTCCTACGAGCAGTACTTC; cdr3_aa: CASSHAVSYEQYF; v_call: TRBV14; clone_size: NA; j_call: TRBJ2-7; d_call: NA; cdr3_length: 13
cdr3_nt: TGTGCCAGCAGTGAACAGGGTGGGGACACTGAAGCTTTCTTT; cdr3_aa: CASSEQGGDTEAFF; v_call: TRBV6-4; clone_size: NA; j_call: TRBJ1-1; d_call: NA; cdr3_length: 14
cdr3_nt: TGTGCCAGCAGTTTAGGTCCGGGGGCGGGAGAGACCCAGTACTTC; cdr3_aa: CASSLGPGAGETQYF; v_call: TRBV28; clone_size: NA; j_call: TRBJ2-5; d_call: NA; cdr3_length: 15
cdr3_nt: TGTGCCAGCAGCCAGGGAAACACCATATATTTT; cdr3_aa: CASSQGNTIYF; v_call: TRBV9; clone_size: NA; j_call: TRBJ1-3; d_call: NA; cdr3_length: 11
cdr3_nt: TGTGCCAGCATTCCGGACAGGGGGTTCGGTACGCAGTATTTT; cdr3_aa: CASIPDRGFGTQYF; v_call: TRBV21-1; clone_size: NA; j_call: TRBJ2-3; d_call: NA; cdr3_length: 14
cdr3_nt: TGTGCCAGCACTGGACAGGGTAATCAGCCCCAGCATTTT; cdr3_aa: CASTGQGNQPQHF; v_call: TRBV6-5; clone_size: NA; j_call: TRBJ1-5; d_call: TRBD1; cdr3_length: 13
cdr3_nt: TGTGCCAGTTTCGGGACAAGACCCTATGGCTACACCTTC; cdr3_aa: CASFGTRPYGYTF; v_call: TRBV28; clone_size: NA; j_call: TRBJ1-2; d_call: NA; cdr3_length: 13
cdr3_nt: TGTGCCTGGAGTGTACCGCGTGAGGGCTGGTATGGCTACACCTTC; cdr3_aa: CAWSVPREGWYGYTF; v_call: TRBV30; clone_size: NA; j_call: TRBJ1-2; d_call: NA; cdr3_length: 15
cdr3_nt: TGTGCCAGCAGCCCCCGACAGGGGTCTAACTATGGCTACACCTTC; cdr3_aa: CASSPRQGSNYGYTF; v_call: TRBV7-9; clone_size: NA; j_call: TRBJ1-2; d_call: TRBD1; cdr3_length: 15
cdr3_nt: TGTGCCAGCAGCCCCGAGGACAGGGGGTCCCTCGAGCAGTACTTC; cdr3_aa: CASSPEDRGSLEQYF; v_call: TRBV11-2; clone_size: NA; j_call: TRBJ2-7; d_call: TRBD1; cdr3_length: 15
cdr3_nt: TGTGCCAGCAGCGTAGCGATGGGGAACACCGGGGAGCTGTTTTTT; cdr3_aa: CASSVAMGNTGELFF; v_call: TRBV9; clone_size: NA; j_call: TRBJ2-2; d_call: NA; cdr3_length: 15
cdr3_nt: TGTGCCAGCAGCTTGGTACGGTCTAGCGGAGGACAAGAGACCCAGTACTTC; cdr3_aa: CASSLVRSSGGQETQYF; v_call: TRBV5-4; clone_size: NA; j_call: TRBJ2-5; d_call: TRBD2; cdr3_length: 17
cdr3_nt: TGTGCCAGCAGCGTAGGACCGGGGGACGGGCGTGGGGATGAGCAGTTCTTC; cdr3_aa: CASSVGPGDGRGDEQFF; v_call: TRBV9; clone_size: once; j_call: TRBJ2-1; d_call: NA; cdr3_length: 17
cdr3_nt: TGTGCCAGTCTTCGGGACAGAGGAGAAAAACTGTTTTTT; cdr3_aa: CASLRDRGEKLFF; v_call: TRBV19; clone_size: NA; j_call: TRBJ1-4; d_call: TRBD1; cdr3_length: 13
cdr3_nt: TGTGCCAGCAGCTTAGTGAGCGGGAGGGGAAGCTCCTACGAGCAGTACTTC; cdr3_aa: CASSLVSGRGSSYEQYF; v_call: TRBV13; clone_size: NA; j_call: TRBJ2-7; d_call: TRBD2; cdr3_length: 17
cdr3_nt: TGTGCCAGCAGACCCCCACAGTCTGGGAGGGCGGAGAGCACAGATACGCAGTATTTT; cdr3_aa: CASRPPQSGRAESTDTQYF; v_call: TRBV6-4; clone_size: once; j_call: TRBJ2-3; d_call: TRBD2; cdr3_length: 19
cdr3_nt: TGTGCCAGCAGCTATATTCGCGGGATTCTAAGGACTAACTATGGCTACACCTTC; cdr3_aa: CASSYIRGILRTNYGYTF; v_call: TRBV5-6; clone_size: NA; j_call: TRBJ1-2; d_call: NA; cdr3_length: 18
cdr3_nt: TGTGCCAGCACCCTAGGACAGGGGATGGGTAATTCACCCCTCCACTTT; cdr3_aa: CASTLGQGMGNSPLHF; v_call: TRBV13; clone_size: NA; j_call: TRBJ1-6; d_call: TRBD1; cdr3_length: 16
cdr3_nt: TGTGCCAGAAGCCTCTGTCGGGCCAATCAGCCCCAGCATTTT; cdr3_aa: CARSLCRANQPQHF; v_call: TRBV5-3; clone_size: NA; j_call: TRBJ1-5; d_call: NA; cdr3_length: 14
cdr3_nt: TGTGCCAGTAGTAATCACCGGGACAGAGGTGCCTACGAGCAGTACTTC; cdr3_aa: CASSNHRDRGAYEQYF; v_call: TRBV19; clone_size: NA; j_call: TRBJ2-7; d_call: TRBD1; cdr3_length: 16
cdr3_nt: TGCAGCGTTGATTGGGCGGGGGCTTTCTTT; cdr3_aa: CSVDWAGAFF; v_call: TRBV29-1; clone_size: NA; j_call: TRBJ1-1; d_call: NA; cdr3_length: 10
cdr3_nt: TGTGCCAGCAGCTTAGTTGCTGTCGGCTATGGCTACACCTTC; cdr3_aa: CASSLVAVGYGYTF; v_call: TRBV7-9; clone_size: NA; j_call: TRBJ1-2; d_call: NA; cdr3_length: 14
cdr3_nt: TGCGCCAGCAGCTCGGGGCAGGGGAACACTGAAGCTTTCTTT; cdr3_aa: CASSSGQGNTEAFF; v_call: TRBV5-1; clone_size: NA; j_call: TRBJ1-1; d_call: NA; cdr3_length: 14
cdr3_nt: TGCGCCAGCAGCTTGGCCAAGACAGGCGCAAATTCACCCCTCCACTTT; cdr3_aa: CASSLAKTGANSPLHF; v_call: TRBV5-1; clone_size: NA; j_call: TRBJ1-6; d_call: NA; cdr3_length: 16
cdr3_nt: TGCGCCAGCAGCTTGGGACTAGCGGTCACCGGGGAGCTGTTTTTT; cdr3_aa: CASSLGLAVTGELFF; v_call: TRBV5-1; clone_size: NA; j_call: TRBJ2-2; d_call: TRBD2; cdr3_length: 15
cdr3_nt: TGCGCCAGCAGCTTGGAATCCACCGGGGAGCTGTTTTTT; cdr3_aa: CASSLESTGELFF; v_call: TRBV5-1; clone_size: NA; j_call: TRBJ2-2; d_call: NA; cdr3_length: 13
cdr3_nt: TGTGCCAGTAGTCGGGACGGAGATTACGAGCAGTACTTC; cdr3_aa: CASSRDGDYEQYF; v_call: TRBV19; clone_size: NA; j_call: TRBJ2-7; d_call: NA; cdr3_length: 13
cdr3_nt: TGTGCCAGCAGTTACCAACAGGGGGCCCAGCCCCAGCATTTT; cdr3_aa: CASSYQQGAQPQHF; v_call: TRBV6-5; clone_size: once; j_call: TRBJ1-5; d_call: TRBD1; cdr3_length: 14
cdr3_nt: TGTGCCAGCAGCTTGGGTCAAAATATAAACTATGGCTACACCTTC; cdr3_aa: CASSLGQNINYGYTF; v_call: TRBV5-5; clone_size: NA; j_call: TRBJ1-2; d_call: NA; cdr3_length: 15
cdr3_nt: TGTGCCAGTACCGCCATCCGACAGGGGGCGGGCAATCAGCCCCAGCATTTT; cdr3_aa: CASTAIRQGAGNQPQHF; v_call: TRBV19; clone_size: few; j_call: TRBJ1-5; d_call: TRBD1; cdr3_length: 17
cdr3_nt: TGTGCCAGCAGTTGGGGCGGACGGATGAACACTGAAGCTTTCTTT; cdr3_aa: CASSWGGRMNTEAFF; v_call: TRBV5-4; clone_size: NA; j_call: TRBJ1-1; d_call: NA; cdr3_length: 15
cdr3_nt: TGCGCCAGCACCCCACTGGGGGGCATTTGGGAGCAGTACTTC; cdr3_aa: CASTPLGGIWEQYF; v_call: TRBV5-1; clone_size: once; j_call: TRBJ2-7; d_call: NA; cdr3_length: 14
cdr3_nt: TGTGCCATCAGTGGAGGGGGGGGCAATCAGCCCCAGCATTTT; cdr3_aa: CAISGGGGNQPQHF; v_call: TRBV10-3; clone_size: NA; j_call: TRBJ1-5; d_call: NA; cdr3_length: 14
cdr3_nt: TGTGCCAGCAGCTTCGGTCCCGGGGAGCTGTTTTTT; cdr3_aa: CASSFGPGELFF; v_call: TRBV7-2; clone_size: NA; j_call: TRBJ2-2; d_call: NA; cdr3_length: 12
cdr3_nt: TGTGCCAGCAGCCGGAAACAGGGTGCTGAAGCTTTCTTT; cdr3_aa: CASSRKQGAEAFF; v_call: TRBV14; clone_size: NA; j_call: TRBJ1-1; d_call: NA; cdr3_length: 13
cdr3_nt: TGTGCCAGCAGTTTATCTTTGACGGCCTCTGGAAACACCATATATTTT; cdr3_aa: CASSLSLTASGNTIYF; v_call: TRBV28; clone_size: NA; j_call: TRBJ1-3; d_call: NA; cdr3_length: 16
cdr3_nt: TGTGCCAGCAGCTTGGGGCACCTGGACATCCACTCTGGAAACACCATATATTTT; cdr3_aa: CASSLGHLDIHSGNTIYF; v_call: TRBV5-6; clone_size: once; j_call: TRBJ1-3; d_call: NA; cdr3_length: 18
cdr3_nt: TGTGCCAGCAGTCTTACCTACCGCCAGGGTGATGAGCAGTTCTTC; cdr3_aa: CASSLTYRQGDEQFF; v_call: TRBV6-5; clone_size: many; j_call: TRBJ2-1; d_call: NA; cdr3_length: 15
cdr3_nt: TGTGCCACCAGTGACCCCAGGCAGGCGAACACTGAAGCTTTCTTT; cdr3_aa: CATSDPRQANTEAFF; v_call: TRBV24-1; clone_size: NA; j_call: TRBJ1-1; d_call: NA; cdr3_length: 15
cdr3_nt: TGCGCCAGCAGCCAAGGGGGGGCAGGGGGGCTCTCGAGCTCCTATAATTCACCCCTCCACTTT; cdr3_aa: CASSQGGAGGLSSSYNSPLHF; v_call: TRBV4-1; clone_size: once; j_call: TRBJ1-6; d_call: TRBD1; cdr3_length: 21
cdr3_nt: TGTGCCAGCAGTTATATCGGACAAAGCTCTGGAAACACCATATATTTT; cdr3_aa: CASSYIGQSSGNTIYF; v_call: TRBV6-2/TRBV6-3; clone_size: NA; j_call: TRBJ1-3; d_call: NA; cdr3_length: 16
cdr3_nt: TGCGCCAGCGGGGACAGCAAGCTTTTGAACACTGAAGCTTTCTTT; cdr3_aa: CASGDSKLLNTEAFF; v_call: TRBV5-1; clone_size: NA; j_call: TRBJ1-1; d_call: TRBD1; cdr3_length: 15
cdr3_nt: TGTGCCTGGGGTTCACGTACCCAATCTGGAAACACCATATATTTT; cdr3_aa: CAWGSRTQSGNTIYF; v_call: TRBV30; clone_size: NA; j_call: TRBJ1-3; d_call: NA; cdr3_length: 15
cdr3_nt: TGTGCCAGCAGCCCCTCCGGGACAGGGGTCAACACCGGGGAGCTGTTTTTT; cdr3_aa: CASSPSGTGVNTGELFF; v_call: TRBV7-3; clone_size: NA; j_call: TRBJ2-2; d_call: TRBD1; cdr3_length: 17
cdr3_nt: TGTGCCAGCAGGCCTCCCGGGACTACCCAAGAGACCCAGTACTTC; cdr3_aa: CASRPPGTTQETQYF; v_call: TRBV3-1/TRBV3-2; clone_size: once; j_call: TRBJ2-5; d_call: TRBD2; cdr3_length: 15